This T cell receptor (beta chain) was documented in a study of T cell repertoires in cytomegalovirus infection. With regard to this clonotype: Its antigen remains unknown.

TCRdb re-analysed the reads in MiXCR, keeping a single row per CDR3 protein. The sample records a few hundred thousand distinct CDR3 sequences, around a third being singletons. Source: cultured PBMCs, taken from culture after CMV antigen stimulation. The clonotype was recovered from a human donor in good health (CMV status not recorded). Some clones in this sample may be carry-over from other donors' samples.

CDR3 DNA: TGCGCCAGCAGCCAAGATTACGGACGGACGAATCAGCCCCAGCATTTT. Protein sequence: CASSQDYGRTNQPQHF. The chain joins TRBV4-1 to TRBJ1-5; unclear D gene. V lost 0 bases, J lost 4 bases, and 13 bases lay in between. CDR1 and CDR2 from the germline V gene are MGHRA and YSYEKL. This CDR3 region has 16 residues.